This paragraph covers one TCR beta chain sequence. Its antigen remains unidentified. These data belong to a study of cytomegalovirus exposure and HLA in healthy donors. A multiplex PCR was run with 60 Vbeta primers and 13 Jbeta primers. Produced via immunoSEQ multiplex PCR; TCRdb's table is partial and in-frame only. The sample holds under 140,000 clones, more than 75% seen once. Broader study findings: Rates of TCR association differed by HLA locus in a later analysis, with DRB1 highest and HLA-C lowest.

This CDR3 is built from 15 residues. Germline CDR1 SNHLY, CDR2 FYNNEI. Trimming cost V 5 bases and J 1 base, with 14 bases left between them. This chain joins TRBV2 and TRBJ1-1, with a weak D call TRBD1 (5 bases). The sequence came from a man aged 35 to 55 in good health and CMV-seronegative. Sequencing was done on a sample of PBMCs. The chain's CDR3 is CASSPDGGGNTEAFF. CDR3 nucleotides: TGTGCCAGCAGTCCCGATGGGGGGGGGAACACTGAAGCTTTCTTT. Full variable domain (missing parts from reference TRBV2 and TRBJ1-1): EPEVTQTPSHQVTQMGQEVILRCVPISNHLYFYWYRQILGQKVEFLVSFYNNEISEKSEIFDDQFSVERPDGSNFTLKIRSTKLEDSAMYFCASSPDGGGNTEAFFGQGTRLTVV.